The 25 T cell receptor beta chains below come from one sample, sequenced in a study of T cell responses to AZD1222 COVID-19 vaccine. Sequencing was performed with immunoSEQ multiplex PCR; in TCRdb, only in-frame clones are kept and a portion is missing. This table has approximately 150,000 clones, about 86% appearing once. Sequenced here: peripheral blood, sampled 28 days after the second AZD1222 dose. The receptors originated from an adult who received the AZD1222 COVID-19 vaccine.

Here the CDR3 reads CASSLAGTGNEQFF. The CDR3 nucleotides read TGTGCCAGCAGCCTCGCCGGGACAGGCAATGAGCAGTTCTTC. J is TRBJ2-1 and V is TRBV27; 8 bases are a match to TRBD1. Germline values: CDR1 MNHEY, CDR2 SMNVEV (reference sequence). The junction had 7 bases not matched to a gene; V was cut back by 6 bases and J by 6 bases. This CDR3 spans 14 amino acids.

The chain is built from TRBV6-5 and TRBJ1-2; no clear D. V dropped 5 bases and J dropped 6 bases, with 19 bases sitting between them. Germline CDR1 reads MNHEY; CDR2 reads SVGAGI. CDR3 length equals 15 residues. CDR3 sequence reads: CASSKIGPRLDGYTF. The CDR3 DNA reads as TGTGCCAGCAGTAAAATTGGGCCCAGACTGGATGGCTACACCTTC.

As DNA, the CDR3 is TGCGCCAGCAGCCAAGATATCGGGACAAACTATGGCTACACCTTC. Its protein product is CASSQDIGTNYGYTF. This chain uses TRBV4-1 with TRBJ1-2; D is possibly TRBD1 (6 bases). The V gene lost 0 bases and the J gene lost 2 bases, with 10 bases spanning the gap. The CDR3 covers 15 residues. CDR1 is MGHRA, CDR2 YSYEKL, per germline.

The chain has TRBV25-1 and TRBJ2-7; no clear D gene. Germline V CDR1 and CDR2: MGHDK, SYGVNS. This CDR3 region has 15 residues. V dropped 2 bases and J dropped 1 base, with 12 bases sitting between them. CDR3 nucleotides: TGTGCCAGCAGTGAAGAAGAGGCGGCATCCTACGAGCAGTACTTC. Translated: CASSEEEAASYEQYF.

This chain joins TRBV5-1 and TRBJ2-1; 8 nucleotides align to TRBD2. There are 17 residues in the CDR3. The J segment lost 0 bases and the V segment lost 0 bases, leaving 5 bases of the junction unmatched. The germline CDR1 and CDR2 sequences are SGHRS and YFSETQ. In nucleotides, the CDR3 is TGCGCCAGCAGCTTGGGGGGGACTAGTTCCTCCTACAATGAGCAGTTCTTC. It translates to CASSLGGTSSSYNEQFF.

This clone was seen a few times. The J gene is TRBJ1-1, the V gene TRBV6-5; D call uncertain. The length of the CDR3 is 14 residues. Germline values: CDR1 MNHEY, CDR2 SVGAGI. V shed 7 bases and J shed 6 bases, with 18 bases lying between them. This CDR3 is CASTDAPVNPEAFF. The CDR3 DNA reads as TGTGCCAGCACCGACGCACCCGTTAACCCTGAAGCTTTCTTT.

The V and J genes are TRBV10-1 and TRBJ2-1; D unclear. This CDR3 has 14 amino acids. V lost 6 bases and J 7 bases, leaving 16 bases between the germline ends. Germline V gene lookup returns CDR1 WNHNN and CDR2 SYGVQD (reference sequence). The CDR3: CASSPWGHRNEQFF. In nucleotides, the CDR3 is TGCGCCAGCAGCCCCTGGGGTCATCGAAATGAGCAGTTCTTC.

The chain is built from TRBV19 and TRBJ2-7; 8 nucleotides agree with TRBD1. V lost 4 bases and J lost 5; bases outside the gene matches: 7. Per the germline V gene, CDR1 is LNHDA and CDR2 is SQIVND (reference sequence). This CDR3 is 14 amino acids long. CDR3 nucleotides: TGTGCCAGTAGTAACGACAGGGGAGGAAACGAGCAGTACTTC. It is translated as CASSNDRGGNEQYF.

The chain links TRBV10-2 to TRBJ1-1; D ambiguous. The V end lost 5 bases, the J end lost 0 bases, and 4 bases lay between the germline ends. CDR3 length equals 12 residues. CDR1 and CDR2 (germline): WSHSY, SAAADI. CDR3 sequence (DNA): TGCGCCAGCAGTTATATGAACACTGAAGCTTTCTTT. This gives the protein CASSYMNTEAFF.

This rearrangement joins TRBV30 to TRBJ1-2; 9 bases fit TRBD1. Germline V lookup: CDR1 GTSNPN, CDR2 SVGIG (reference sequence). V shed 6 bases and J 4 bases; nucleotides not matched to a gene: 15. The CDR3 is made up of 16 amino acids. In nucleotides, the CDR3 is TGTGCCTGTTACCGGGACAGGGCGACGAGGGCCTATGGCTACACCTTC. This gives the protein CACYRDRATRAYGYTF. The complete variable domain, with remaining parts taken from reference TRBV30 and TRBJ1-2, reads SQTIHQWPATLVQPVGSPLSLECTVEGTSNPNLYWYRQAAGRGLQLLFYSVGIGQISSEVPQNLSASRPQDRQFILSSKKLLLSDSGFYLCACYRDRATRAYGYTFGSGTRLTVV.

The CDR3 here is CASSSARRETEAFF. CDR3 DNA sequence: TGTGCCAGCAGCTCGGCGCGGAGGGAGACTGAAGCTTTCTTT. The V call is TRBV7-2, the J call TRBJ1-1, with D hard to call. This CDR3 spans 14 amino acids. The V end lost 4 bases, the J end lost 5 bases, and 14 bases lay between the germline ends. CDR1 is SGHTA and CDR2 is FQGNSA in the germline V gene.

In its sample, this clone was seen a few times. The chain is built from TRBV5-1 and TRBJ1-5, with 8 bases aligning to TRBD1. CDR1 is SGHRS, CDR2 YFSETQ, per germline. This CDR3 region has 14 residues. The ends lost 4 bases at V and 6 bases at J; junction bases unmatched: 6. This chain's CDR3 is CASSENRGGQPQHF. Here the CDR3 DNA reads TGCGCCAGCAGCGAAAACAGGGGGGGTCAGCCCCAGCATTTT. Full variable domain (missing parts from reference TRBV5-1 and TRBJ1-5): KAGVTQTPRYLIKTRGQQVTLSCSPISGHRSVSWYQQTPGQGLQFLFEYFSETQRNKGNFPGRFSGRQFSNSRSEMNVSTLELGDSALYLCASSENRGGQPQHFGDGTRLSIL.

V and J are TRBV12-3 or TRBV12-4 and TRBJ1-1; D unresolved. CDR3 length: 11 amino acids. V lost 5 bases, J lost 7 bases, and 8 bases lay in between. The CDR3 DNA sequence: TGTGCCAGCAGTGGGGTTAGTGAAGCTTTCTTT. Amino acids: CASSGVSEAFF.

The chain has TRBV7-9 and TRBJ2-5; no clear D gene. Germline V CDR1 and CDR2: SEHNR, FQNEAQ (reference sequence). This CDR3 is built from 15 residues. Trimming pared 7 bases from V and 1 base from J, leaving 16 bases between. CDR3 bases: TGTGCCAGCACCCCGGAGTCGGCGATCCAAGAGACCCAGTACTTC. Protein sequence: CASTPESAIQETQYF. The full variable domain, its missing parts supplied by reference TRBV7-9 and TRBJ2-5, is DTGVSQNPRHKITKRGQNVTFRCDPISEHNRLYWYRQTLGQGPEFLTYFQNEAQLEKSRLLSDRFSAERPKGSFSTLEIQRTEQGDSAMYLCASTPESAIQETQYFGPGTRLLVL.

This chain uses TRBV7-2 with TRBJ2-4; D could derive from TRBD1 or TRBD2 (5 bases each). V was pared by 0 bases and J by 3 bases, with 12 bases between. Per germline, CDR1 SGHTA and CDR2 FQGNSA. The CDR3 contains 16 residues. CDR3: CASSLAAGSGKNIQYF. In DNA, the CDR3 is TGTGCCAGCAGCTTAGCGGCAGGGAGTGGCAAAAACATTCAGTACTTC.

The J gene is TRBJ1-5, the V gene TRBV12-3 or TRBV12-4, with D tentatively TRBD1 (6 bases). This CDR3 region has 13 residues. V was cut by 6 bases and J by 3 bases, with 9 bases left in between. CDR3 sequence reads: CASSWTDNQPQHF. The CDR3 coding sequence is TGTGCCAGCAGCTGGACAGACAATCAGCCCCAGCATTTT.

The chain uses TRBV4-2 and TRBJ2-5; D is undetermined. Germline values: CDR1 LGHNA, CDR2 YNFKEQ. Deletions cut 4 bases from V and 5 bases from J, with 20 bases between. The length of the CDR3 is 16 residues. In DNA form, the CDR3 reads TGTGCCAGCAGCCCCGGGTCCGGAGTGGTCGGGGAGACCCAGTACTTC. Translation: CASSPGSGVVGETQYF.

The chain carries TRBV5-4 and TRBJ2-5; D may correspond to TRBD1 or TRBD2 (5 bases each). Trimming left V 3 bases short and J 5 bases short, with 11 bases between. This CDR3 comprises 13 residues. Germline assignment: CDR1 SGHNT and CDR2 YYREEE (reference sequence). DNA for the CDR3: TGTGCCAGCAGCTCCTGGGACCCGGAGACCCAGTACTTC. Translated: CASSSWDPETQYF.

The chain combines TRBV4-2 with TRBJ2-1; 9 positions match TRBD2. The germline gives CDR1 LGHNA, CDR2 YNFKEQ. V lost 4 bases and J lost 0; bases outside the gene matches: 10. CDR3 length: 18 residues. This CDR3 reads CASSRGISGSVSYNEQFF. CDR3 coding DNA: TGTGCCAGCAGCCGGGGGATTAGCGGGAGTGTCTCCTACAATGAGCAGTTCTTC.

The rearrangement links TRBV7-7 to TRBJ2-1, with D tentatively TRBD1 (6 bases). Trimming removed 4 bases at V and 6 bases at J, with 16 bases between. Germline V gives CDR1 SSHAT, CDR2 FNYEAQ (reference sequence). The length of the CDR3 is 15 residues. CDR3 bases: TGTGCCAGCAGCTCGGACAGAGCCGGCGTCAATGAGCAGTTCTTC. Translation: CASSSDRAGVNEQFF.

This chain links TRBV3-1 (or the pseudogene TRBV3-2) with TRBJ2-7, with TRBD2 identical over 14 bases. Germline V gene lookup returns CDR1 LGHDT and CDR2 YNNKEL (reference sequence). The ends lost 0 bases at V and 4 bases at J; junction bases unmatched: 8. The CDR3 loop spans 18 amino acids. CDR3 protein: CASSQEPWTSGGRYEQYF. For the CDR3, the DNA is TGTGCCAGCAGCCAAGAACCCTGGACTAGCGGGGGGCGATACGAGCAGTACTTC.

The V gene is TRBV11-2, the J gene TRBJ2-1; 7 bases align to TRBD2. V shed 5 bases, J shed 1 base, and the junction held 5 bases outside the gene matches. This CDR3 has 15 amino acids. The germline gives CDR1 SGHAT, CDR2 FQNNGV. This chain's CDR3 is CASSPMGGSYNEQFF. CDR3 coding DNA: TGTGCCAGCAGCCCCATGGGGGGGTCCTACAATGAGCAGTTCTTC.

This chain links TRBV12-3 or TRBV12-4 with TRBJ2-5; 10 nucleotides line up with TRBD1. CDR3 length: 13 residues. V was clipped by 6 bases and J by 4 bases; unmatched bases: 2. This CDR3 reads CASSRDRGETQYF. The CDR3 DNA reads as TGTGCCAGCAGCAGGGACAGGGGAGAGACCCAGTACTTC.

This clone was observed a handful of times. The rearrangement links TRBV7-8 to TRBJ2-1; D gene unclear. The germline V gene has CDR1 SGHVS and CDR2 FQNEAQ. V lost 0 bases and J lost 5, with 11 bases in between. There are 15 residues in the CDR3. The DNA of the CDR3 is TGTGCCAGCAGCTTAGCCCTCTGGCTAGACAATGAGCAGTTCTTC. Translation gives CASSLALWLDNEQFF. Together with reference TRBV7-8 and TRBJ2-1, the CDR3 gives the full variable domain: GAGVSQSPRYKVAKRGQDVALRCDPISGHVSLFWYQQALGQGPEFLTYFQNEAQLDKSGLPSDRFFAERPEGSVSTLKIQRTQQEDSAVYLCASSLALWLDNEQFFGPGTRLTVL.

The chain combines TRBV14 with TRBJ1-1; the D gene is possibly TRBD1 (5 bases). The V and J ends lost 0 bases and 5 bases respectively, with 10 bases between them. Germline V lookup: CDR1 SGHDN, CDR2 FVKESK. CDR3 size: 14 residues. DNA for the CDR3: TGTGCCAGCAGCCAAGAGCCCCGGGGGACTGAAGCTTTCTTT. Translated: CASSQEPRGTEAFF. The full variable domain, with the rest looked up from reference TRBV14 and TRBJ1-1, is EAGVTQFPSHSVIEKGQTVTLRCDPISGHDNLYWYRRVMGKEIKFLLHFVKESKQDESGMPNNRFLAERTGGTYSTLKVQPAELEDSGVYFCASSQEPRGTEAFFGQGTRLTVV.